The 22 T cell receptor beta chains below were found in one sample sequenced in a study of identical twins. TCRdb re-analysed the 5' RACE reads in MiXCR, keeping a single row per CDR3 protein. The sample contains under 300,000 distinct CDR3 sequences, 11% to 15% of which appear only once. Sample: memory (CD45RO+) T cells sorted from blood. Every receptor here comes from a woman aged 18-30 years in good health.

This clonotype came up many times. The chain couples TRBV20-1 to TRBJ2-7; D ambiguous. This CDR3 spans 14 amino acids. The germline V gene has CDR1 DFQATT and CDR2 SNEGSKA (reference sequence). Trimming shortened V by 6 bases and J by 2 bases, and 17 bases separated the two germline ends. This CDR3 is CSAPRRSETYEQYF. The DNA of the CDR3 is TGCAGTGCCCCAAGACGGAGCGAAACCTACGAGCAGTACTTC.

This chain connects TRBV9 to TRBJ2-1, with D possibly being TRBD1 or TRBD2 (5 bases each). Germline loops: CDR1 SGDLS, CDR2 YYNGEE. The CDR3 runs to 14 residues. Trimming left V 4 bases short and J 6 bases short, with 14 bases between. Here the CDR3 reads CASSQTGQSNEQFF. The CDR3 coding sequence is TGTGCCAGCAGCCAAACGGGGCAGAGCAATGAGCAGTTCTTC.

The V and J genes are TRBV12-3 or TRBV12-4 and TRBJ1-2; the match to TRBD1 covers 8 bases. Trimming cost V 0 bases and J 7 bases; bases outside gene matches: 7. The CDR3 has 15 amino acids. The CDR3 here is CASSLAGRGQGGYTF. CDR3 DNA: TGTGCCAGCAGTTTAGCAGGCAGGGGGCAGGGTGGCTACACCTTC.

The chain joins TRBV3-1 to TRBJ2-7, with 8 bases identical to TRBD2. Trimming at V came to 3 bases and at J to 4 bases, leaving 14 bases not matched to a gene. Germline V gene data show CDR1 as LGHDT and CDR2 as YNNKEL (reference sequence). The CDR3 sequence is 17 residues long. The CDR3, as DNA: TGTGCCAGCAGCCACACTAGCGGCCAAGGGGGATGGTACGAGCAGTACTTC. This encodes CASSHTSGQGGWYEQYF.

This chain joins TRBV9 and TRBJ2-1; 7 bases align to TRBD1. V lost 3 bases and J lost 0; bases outside the gene matches: 3. This CDR3 contains 15 residues. Germline V gives CDR1 SGDLS, CDR2 YYNGEE. The CDR3 region has the DNA TGTGCCAGCAGCGGGGACAGTCGCTCCTACAATGAGCAGTTCTTC. Translated, it gives CASSGDSRSYNEQFF.

V is TRBV20-1 and J is TRBJ2-1; D is perhaps TRBD1 or TRBD2 (5 bases each). The germline V and J ends were trimmed by 3 bases and 4 bases, with 10 bases remaining between them. Germline lookup yields CDR1 DFQATT and CDR2 SNEGSKA (reference sequence). CDR3 length: 13 residues. The CDR3 spells CSASRDVYNEQFF. For the CDR3, the DNA is TGCAGTGCTAGTCGGGACGTTTACAATGAGCAGTTCTTC.

This clonotype was observed a few times. The genes are TRBV6-2 or TRBV6-3 and TRBJ1-2; D remains ambiguous. V shed 7 bases and J shed 4 bases, with 13 bases lying between them. The CDR3 totals 13 residues. CDR1 and CDR2 from the germline V gene are MNHEY and SVGEGT. In nucleotides, the CDR3 is TGTGCCAGCACCACGGCGATTCTCTATGGCTACACCTTC. This codes for CASTTAILYGYTF.

The chain employs TRBV12-5 and TRBJ2-7; 10 nucleotides match TRBD2. Trimming cost V 2 bases and J 2 bases; bases outside gene matches: 3. This CDR3 contains 15 residues. The germline CDR1 and CDR2 sequences are LGHNT and FRNRAP. The CDR3 region has the DNA TGTGCTAGTGGTTTGAGGACTAGCGGAGCCTACGAGCAGTACTTC. This translates into CASGLRTSGAYEQYF.

The chain couples TRBV19 to TRBJ2-2, with D perhaps TRBD1 or TRBD2 (6 bases each). Germline values: CDR1 LNHDA, CDR2 SQIVND (reference sequence). The germline V and J ends were trimmed by 5 bases and 5 bases, with 18 bases remaining between them. The CDR3 has 16 residues. The CDR3 is CASSSDRIGGTGELFF. The CDR3 nucleotides are TGTGCCAGTAGTTCCGACAGGATCGGGGGTACCGGGGAGCTGTTTTTT.

In its sample, this clonotype was seen a few times. The rearrangement links TRBV10-3 to TRBJ1-4, with TRBD1 as a possible D gene (6 bases). V was pared by 3 bases and J by 0 bases, with 20 bases between. Germline V lookup: CDR1 ENHRY, CDR2 SYGVKD. This CDR3 region has 19 residues. In DNA, the CDR3 is TGTGCCATCAGTGACGGGCTAGCGGGGGGCCGTGCAACTAATGAAAAACTGTTTTTT. Translated, it gives CAISDGLAGGRATNEKLFF.

This clonotype was observed a few times. This chain links TRBV19 with TRBJ2-3, with TRBD1 matching over 8 bases. V gave up 5 bases and J gave up 0 bases; unmatched junction bases: 7. This CDR3 spans 16 amino acids. Looked up from germline, CDR1 is LNHDA and CDR2 is SQIVND (reference sequence). The CDR3 spells CASSDRGLLSTDTQYF. The DNA of the CDR3 is TGTGCCAGTAGTGACAGGGGCCTTCTTAGCACAGATACGCAGTATTTT.

The CDR3 DNA reads TGTGCCAGCAGCTTAGTGGGGACAGGCCCCGGCTACACCTTC. Protein product: CASSLVGTGPGYTF. The chain couples TRBV7-9 to TRBJ1-2, with TRBD1 identical over 8 bases. Per germline, CDR1 SEHNR and CDR2 FQNEAQ (reference sequence). The CDR3 loop spans 14 amino acids. The V gene end was trimmed by 1 base and the J gene end by 8 bases; junction bases not matched to a gene: 6. Full variable domain (missing parts from reference TRBV7-9 and TRBJ1-2): DTGVSQNPRHKITKRGQNVTFRCDPISEHNRLYWYRQTLGQGPEFLTYFQNEAQLEKSRLLSDRFSAERPKGSFSTLEIQRTEQGDSAMYLCASSLVGTGPGYTFGSGTRLTVV.

This clonotype occurred a few times. The rearrangement links TRBV10-3 to TRBJ1-1; 8 bases match TRBD1. Looked up from germline, CDR1 is ENHRY and CDR2 is SYGVKD. The CDR3 is 13 amino acids. With V trimmed by 6 bases and J by 7 bases, 7 bases remained unmatched. CDR3 in amino acids: CAISPSTGDEAFF. The CDR3 DNA sequence: TGTGCCATCAGCCCTTCGACAGGGGATGAAGCTTTCTTT.

The gene calls are TRBV15 and TRBJ2-5, with D maybe TRBD2 (5 bases). The CDR3 sequence is 15 residues long. The V end was cut by 1 base, the J end by 3 bases, with 12 bases between. Germline loops: CDR1 LNHNV, CDR2 YYDKDF (reference sequence). CDR3 bases: TGTGCCACCAGCAGAGTGGCTAGCCAAAAAGAGACCCAGTACTTC. The encoded protein is CATSRVASQKETQYF.

Written as DNA, the CDR3 is TGTGCCAGCAGGGGTGGCGGGAGAGGGAGTGGCACAGATACGCAGTATTTT. Its protein product is CASRGGGRGSGTDTQYF. The J gene is TRBJ2-3, the V gene TRBV5-4; 7 bases match TRBD2. Germline lookup yields CDR1 SGHNT and CDR2 YYREEE (reference sequence). With 5 bases clipped from V and 1 base from J, the junction kept 13 bases outside the gene matches. The CDR3 has 17 amino acids.

The chain joins TRBV12-3 or TRBV12-4 to TRBJ1-5; D perhaps matches TRBD1 (5 bases). The CDR3 has 13 residues. Trimming removed 6 bases from V and 6 bases from J, with 12 bases in between. The CDR3 nucleotides are TGTGCCAGCAGCCGGGAGGGGACTCAGCCCCAGCATTTT. Translation gives CASSREGTQPQHF.

This chain links TRBV20-1 with TRBJ2-1, with D hard to call. CDR1 is DFQATT and CDR2 is SNEGSKA in the germline V gene (reference sequence). The CDR3 is made up of 11 amino acids. V lost 0 bases and J 15 bases, leaving 12 bases between the germline ends. The DNA for the CDR3 is TGCAGTGCTAGAGATAAGGTAGCAGTGTTCTTC. This codes for CSARDKVAVFF.

In this sample, this clonotype turned up a few times. The V and J genes are TRBV5-1 and TRBJ2-7; possibly TRBD1 for D (5 bases). The V gene lost 2 bases and the J gene lost 5 bases, with 14 bases spanning the gap. In germline, CDR1 is SGHRS, CDR2 YFSETQ. The CDR3 loop spans 14 amino acids. The CDR3 coding sequence is TGCGCCAGCAGCTTAAACCAGGGAAATGACGAGCAGTACTTC. This encodes CASSLNQGNDEQYF.

The chain carries TRBV5-1 and TRBJ2-7, with D hard to call. Trimming pared 0 bases from V and 4 bases from J, leaving 8 bases between. In germline, CDR1 is SGHRS, CDR2 YFSETQ. The CDR3 runs to 13 residues. Written as DNA, the CDR3 is TGCGCCAGCAGCTTGGAGGGCAGGTACGAGCAGTACTTC. Protein sequence: CASSLEGRYEQYF.

The table lists this clonotype with a few counts. The chain carries TRBV7-6 and TRBJ1-4, with a possible D match to TRBD1 (5 bases). The germline V gene has CDR1 SGHVS and CDR2 FNYEAQ. The CDR3 is 15 amino acids. V was cut by 2 bases and J by 5 bases, with 12 bases left in between. In DNA form, the CDR3 reads TGTGCCAGCAGCTTAAGTCCCGGGGCGAATGAAAAACTGTTTTTT. Translating gives CASSLSPGANEKLFF.

There are many counts of this clonotype. The chain joins TRBV7-9 to TRBJ2-7; unclear D gene. CDR1 and CDR2 (germline): SEHNR, FQNEAQ (reference sequence). The CDR3 runs 12 residues. With 5 bases removed from V and 3 bases from J, the gap between germline ends came to 8 bases. CDR3 DNA: TGTGCCAGCAGCCGTACAGACTACGAGCAGTACTTC. It codes for CASSRTDYEQYF.

This clonotype was counted only a few times. The chain joins TRBV6-1 to TRBJ1-2; D uncertain. V shed 9 bases and J shed 0 bases, with 11 bases lying between them. CDR3 size: 13 residues. CDR1 is MNHNS and CDR2 is SASEGT in the germline V gene. The CDR3 sequence: CASFRRANYGYTF. CDR3 in DNA: TGTGCCAGTTTCCGGCGAGCTAACTATGGCTACACCTTC.